A single sample is the source of the 5 T cell receptor beta chains below, sequenced in a study of T cells in women clearing cervical HPV infection. Assay used: immunoSEQ multiplex PCR; TCRdb lists only in-frame clones, some missing. In all, the sample yields tens of thousands of clones. The sample taken for sequencing was blood buffy coat. All receptors come from a woman between 18 and 70 years old with a cervical HPV16 infection that either progressed to CIN3+ or cleared (not recorded which).

The CDR3 bases that were read are TGCGCCAGCAGCAAGGGACAGTCCACAGATACG. This translates into CASSKGQSTDT. The CDR3 in full is CASSKGQSTDTQYF. The rearrangement joins TRBV5-1 to TRBJ2-3; TRBD1 agrees at 7 bases. The DNA ends 3 residues before the CDR3 does, and the rest of the CDR3 is filled in from the germline J gene. The V segment lost 4 bases and the J segment 2 bases; nucleotides outside the gene matches: 4. The CDR3 runs to 14 residues. The germline V gene has CDR1 SGHRS and CDR2 YFSETQ.

A word on this clone: The DNA ends 3 residues before the CDR3 does, and the rest of the CDR3 is filled in from the germline J gene. The rearrangement links TRBV5-1 to TRBJ1-5; D might be TRBD1 (5 bases). The germline CDR1 and CDR2 sequences are SGHRS and YFSETQ. V was clipped by 4 bases and J by 6 bases, with 17 bases between them. The CDR3 runs 15 residues. Incomplete CDR3 DNA: TGCGCCAGCAGCATCATGGGGGGGTCGGGTCAGCCC. This translates into CASSIMGGSGQP. The entire CDR3 reads CASSIMGGSGQPQHF.

As for this clone: The read terminates 3 residues before the CDR3 end, so the remaining end is supplied by the germline J gene. The rearrangement links TRBV29-1 to TRBJ2-1, with TRBD2 matching 7 bases. Germline V gene sequence: CDR1 SQVTM, CDR2 ANQGSEA. Unmatched junction bases numbered 2, after V lost 3 bases and J lost 0 bases. This CDR3 contains 14 residues. This CDR3 is CSVDGGSSYNEQFF. The part of the CDR3 DNA that was read is TGCAGCGTTGACGGGGGGAGCTCCTACAATGAG.

About this clone itself: The CDR3 extends 3 residues past the end of the read, so its final part is completed from the germline J gene. This chain links TRBV30 with TRBJ2-1; TRBD2 is a possible D gene (6 bases). The CDR3 contains 13 residues. Germline assignment: CDR1 GTSNPN and CDR2 SVGIG (reference sequence). The V end lost 3 bases, the J end lost 4 bases, and 10 bases lay between the germline ends. The DNA read from the CDR3 is TGTGCCTGGAGAAGTAGCGGATACAATGAG. It translates to CAWRSSGYNE. From start to end, the CDR3 is CAWRSSGYNEQFF.

About this clone: The missing CDR3 end, 3 residues past where the read stops, is filled in from the germline J gene. The rearrangement uses TRBV30 and TRBJ2-3; 7 bases match TRBD1. Per the germline V gene, CDR1 is GTSNPN and CDR2 is SVGIG (reference sequence). The CDR3 totals 15 residues. The chain's CDR3 is CAWSVLQAGGETQYF. The sequenced CDR3 bases are TGTGCCTGGAGTGTTCTCCAGGCAGGGGGTGAGACG.